This T cell receptor beta chain was identified in a study of T cells after yellow fever vaccination (dated by TCRdb to the late 2010s). For the study in its entirety: Libraries from fractions with low cell numbers were prepared with the SMART-Seq v4 Ultra Low Input RNA kit. The cohort comprised two healthy male donors, one aged 18 to 30 and one aged 30 to 40 years. Bulk TCR alpha and beta repertoires were sequenced longitudinally to track T-cell clones before and after primary and booster YFV17D yellow fever vaccination. Blood was collected at multiple timepoints before and after primary and secondary immunization, and bulk PBMC replicates and cell subsets were isolated.

Here is what the overall study found, with its caveats: Computational filtering was needed because FACS-sorted repertoires could contain abundant contaminating clonotypes from the bulk population. Compared with the primary T-cell response, the secondary T-cell response was faster but weaker, reaching its peak on day 5 rather than on day 15. A small share of clonotypes occurred in both CD4 and CD8 compartments, likely arising from convergent recombination. Only a couple of donors were included in the study, so the extent to which the findings can be generalized is limited. After the booster, most clones that had expanded after primary vaccination were detected again (around 95% of CD4 and roughly nine tenths of CD8), suggesting broad maintenance of memory.

Measured from the cysteine to the phenylalanine, the CDR3 is 12 residues long. This entry keeps only the CDR3 DNA: 36 bases, framed from base 1. From a lookup of the germline V gene (reference sequence), CDR1 and CDR2 are SEHNR and FQNEAQ. V sheds 1 base and J sheds 7 bases, leaving 8 bases between their ends. A note on this clonotype: Its recognized antigen is unknown. Within one base of it there is no much larger clone, and no base qualities were kept.

The label giving this sample's treatment or condition can be read as: live attenuated yellow fever vaccine strain. At each blood-draw timepoint, two biological replicates of bulk PBMCs were collected. A standard Ficoll-Paque protocol was used to isolate PBMCs from peripheral blood. RNA was extracted with TriZol from bulk PBMCs, CD4 and CD8 fractions, and dextramer-positive and dextramer-negative fractions. Synthesis of TCR cDNA relied on 5'RACE template switching, a step that introduced a universal primer site along with unique molecular identifiers. Priming of cDNA synthesis was performed from both the TCR alpha and TCR beta constant segments. Library amplification involved two PCR steps, and the second step added sample barcodes and sequencing adapters. Sequencing of libraries was performed on Illumina HiSeq 2500 (2x100 bp) or NovaSeq (2x150 bp). In the authors' own workflow: MIGEC handled demultiplexing of reads and collapsing into UMI consensus sequences, while MiXCR performed V(D)J alignment. Vaccine-responding clonotypes were defined with edgeR using replicate PBMC samples, requiring FDR below 0.01 and a log2 fold change above 5 up to day 15. Each bulk clonotype was labeled CD4 or CD8 based on which sequenced repertoire, CD4 or CD8, contained the clonotype at higher abundance. The public reads were reprocessed in TCRdb via fastp at Q25 and MiXCR, keeping in-frame beta chains. Merged by CDR3 protein, the rows form single entries marked with the most common genes and DNA. The V and J calls come from TCRdb's annotation, not from the publication. The sample table records around 530,000 distinct CDR3 sequences; about 17% of these occur just once. 15% to 20% of the sample belongs to the ten largest clones.

Recombination linked TRBV7-9 to TRBJ2-7; the D gene cannot be named for sure. The source of this sequence is a man between 18 and 29 years old who received the YFV17D yellow fever vaccine. Sample: PBMCs, taken 5 to 6 days after the first yellow fever vaccination. For the CDR3, the sequence is CASSLVVGEQYF. The nucleotide sequence is TGTGCCAGCAGCTTAGTGGTGGGAGAGCAGTACTTC.